The 6 T cell receptor beta chains below come from one sample, sequenced in a study of cytomegalovirus exposure and HLA in healthy donors. The PCR was carried out with 60 Vbeta primers and 13 Jbeta primers. Libraries were prepared by immunoSEQ multiplex PCR; TCRdb keeps only in-frame clonotypes and omits some of them. The repertoire has about 170,000 clones, around 80% of them found once; the top ten carry under 6%. Sequenced: PBMCs. The receptors shown here come from a woman in her forties or fifties in good health and CMV-seropositive.

The gene calls are TRBV21-1 and TRBJ2-2; TRBD1 is the table's D call and was not checked against the DNA. TRBV21-1 is an annotated pseudogene. There are 15 residues in the CDR3. CDR3: CASSNRTGSTGELFF. The CDR3 bases are TGTGCCAGCAGCAACCGAACAGGGTCCACCGGGGAGCTGTTTTTT.

V is TRBV5-5 and J is TRBJ1-4, with D possibly being TRBD1 (5 bases). The CDR3 extends over 13 amino acids. V shed 7 bases and J shed 8 bases, with 15 bases lying between them. Germline CDR1 and CDR2: SGHKS and YYEKEE (reference sequence). CDR3 coding DNA: TGTGCCAGCTCCCTGGGGGGTGGAGAAAAACTGTTTTTT. It codes for CASSLGGGEKLFF.

This chain joins TRBV2 and TRBJ1-2; 11 nucleotides align to TRBD1. V shed 6 bases and J 7 bases; nucleotides not matched to a gene: 4. There are 13 residues in the CDR3. Germline CDR1 is SNHLY and CDR2 is FYNNEI. CDR3 sequence reads: CASRGQGAGGYTF. CDR3 nucleotide sequence: TGTGCCAGCAGAGGACAGGGGGCGGGTGGCTACACCTTC.

There are many counts of this clone. This sequence joins TRBV7-2 and TRBJ2-1; D may be TRBD2 (6 bases). Germline assignment: CDR1 SGHTA and CDR2 FQGNSA. There are 13 residues in the CDR3. The V end lost 3 bases, the J end lost 10 bases, and 13 bases lay between the germline ends. The CDR3, as DNA: TGTGCCAGCAGCTTCACTAGCTTTAGGGAGCAGTTCTTC. It is translated as CASSFTSFREQFF.

The chain carries TRBV7-2 and TRBJ2-7; 10 bases fit TRBD1. The CDR3 has 15 amino acids. CDR1 and CDR2 (germline): SGHTA, FQGNSA. The V and J ends lost 1 base and 6 bases, in that order; junction bases with no gene match: 6. CDR3 amino acids: CASSLGGTGDGEQYF. CDR3 DNA sequence: TGTGCCAGCAGCTTAGGGGGGACAGGGGATGGCGAGCAGTACTTC.

The chain carries TRBV2 and TRBJ2-1, with 15 bases aligning to TRBD2. There are 15 residues in the CDR3. Trimming at V came to 3 bases and at J to 7 bases, leaving 1 base not matched to a gene. CDR1 is SNHLY, CDR2 FYNNEI, per germline. The CDR3 bases are TGTGCCAGCAGTGAGGGACTAGCGGGGGGAAATGAGCAGTTCTTC. Translated, it gives CASSEGLAGGNEQFF. The full variable domain, completed using reference TRBV2 and TRBJ2-1, is EPEVTQTPSHQVTQMGQEVILRCVPISNHLYFYWYRQILGQKVEFLVSFYNNEISEKSEIFDDQFSVERPDGSNFTLKIRSTKLEDSAMYFCASSEGLAGGNEQFFGPGTRLTVL.